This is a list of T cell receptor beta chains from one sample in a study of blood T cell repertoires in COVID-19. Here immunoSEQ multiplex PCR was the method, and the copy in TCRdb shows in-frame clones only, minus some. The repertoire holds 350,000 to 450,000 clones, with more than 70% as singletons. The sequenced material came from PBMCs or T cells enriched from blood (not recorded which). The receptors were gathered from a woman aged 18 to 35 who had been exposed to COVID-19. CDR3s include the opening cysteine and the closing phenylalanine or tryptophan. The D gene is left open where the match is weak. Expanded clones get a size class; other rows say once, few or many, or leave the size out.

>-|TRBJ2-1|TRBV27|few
TGTGCCAGCAGTTTATCTTGGGTCCAGCGGGCGTTATACAATGAGCAGTTCTTC
CASSLSWVQRALYNEQFF
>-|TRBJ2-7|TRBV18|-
TGTGCCAGCTCACCATCACTAGCCCACGAGCAGTACTTC
CASSPSLAHEQYF
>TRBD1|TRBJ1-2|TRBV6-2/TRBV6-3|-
TGTGCCAGCAGTTACGGGGGACAGAGTAACTATGGCTACACCTTC
CASSYGGQSNYGYTF
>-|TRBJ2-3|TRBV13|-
TGTGCCAGCAGTCCCCAGGTCCGAGATACGCAGTATTTT
CASSPQVRDTQYF
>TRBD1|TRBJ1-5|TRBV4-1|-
TGCGCCAGCAGCCAAGAGAGACAGGGGGCTATGGGCAATCAGCCCCAGCATTTT
CASSQERQGAMGNQPQHF
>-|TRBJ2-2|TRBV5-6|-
TGTGCCAGCAGCCCAGGTATCACCGGGGAGCTGTTTTTT
CASSPGITGELFF
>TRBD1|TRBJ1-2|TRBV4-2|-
TGTGCCAGCAGCCAAGATCAGGGGGCAAGGGGCTACACCTTC
CASSQDQGARGYTF
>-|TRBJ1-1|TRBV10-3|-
TGTGCCATCAGTGGAATTTTCAGTCTGAACACTGAAGCTTTCTTT
CAISGIFSLNTEAFF
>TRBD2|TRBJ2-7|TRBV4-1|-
TGCGCCAGCAGCCAAGGACAGCGGGAGGCTTCCTACGAGCAGTACTTC
CASSQGQREASYEQYF
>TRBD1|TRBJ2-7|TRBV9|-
TGTGCCAGCAGCGTAGCCCCGGGACAGGGGAGCTACGAGCAGTACTTC
CASSVAPGQGSYEQYF
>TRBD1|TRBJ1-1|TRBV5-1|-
TGCGCCAGCAGCCTGACAGGGGAGACTGAAGCTTTCTTT
CASSLTGETEAFF
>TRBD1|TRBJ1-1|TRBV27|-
TGTGCCAGCACCGAGGACAGGGGGCGTACTGAAGCTTTCTTT
CASTEDRGRTEAFF
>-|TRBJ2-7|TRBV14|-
TGTGCCAGCAGCCAAGATCTTTCCAGGGTCGGGCGGGAGCAGTACTTC
CASSQDLSRVGREQYF
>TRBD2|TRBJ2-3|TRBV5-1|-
TGCGCCAGCAGCCAGGGGACTAGCGGGAGGTACACAGATACGCAGTATTTT
CASSQGTSGRYTDTQYF
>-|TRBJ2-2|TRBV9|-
TGTGCCAGCACCCAGGGGTCTGGCGGGGAGCTGTTTTTT
CASTQGSGGELFF
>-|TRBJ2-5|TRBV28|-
TGTGCCAGCAGTATCCCGCGGGAAGCGGAGACCCAGTACTTC
CASSIPREAETQYF
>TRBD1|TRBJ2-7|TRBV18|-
TGTGCCAGCTCACTGACGACAGGGGCCGAGCAGTACTTC
CASSLTTGAEQYF
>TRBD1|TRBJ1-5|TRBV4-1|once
TGCGCCAGCAGCCAAGACTTTTTGACAGGGAAAATTCTAGGCAATCAGCCCCAGCATTTT
CASSQDFLTGKILGNQPQHF
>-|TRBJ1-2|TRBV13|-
TGTGCCAGCAGCACCAGGACAGTTGAAGACTATGGCTACACCTTC
CASSTRTVEDYGYTF
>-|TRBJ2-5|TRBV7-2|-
TGTGCCAGCAGCCCCGTTCGAGAGACCCAGTACTTC
CASSPVRETQYF
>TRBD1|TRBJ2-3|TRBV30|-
TGTGCCTGGAGTGTACAAGGGGGCCTCACAGATACGCAGTATTTT
CAWSVQGGLTDTQYF
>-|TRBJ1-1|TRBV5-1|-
TGCGCCAGCAGCTTGGATATTATGTACACTGAAGCTTTCTTT
CASSLDIMYTEAFF
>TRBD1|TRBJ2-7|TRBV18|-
TGTGCCAGCTCACCCCTCGCGGACAGGGGGCAAAGCTCCTACGAGCAGTACTTC
CASSPLADRGQSSYEQYF
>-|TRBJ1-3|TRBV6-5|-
TGTGCCACCGAAATTACAAAATTCTCTGGAAACACCATATATTTT
CATEITKFSGNTIYF
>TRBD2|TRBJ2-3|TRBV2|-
TGTGCCAGCAGGGACGGGGGGACCTTACATAGCACAGATACGCAGTATTTT
CASRDGGTLHSTDTQYF
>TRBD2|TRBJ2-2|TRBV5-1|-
TGCGCCAGCAGCTTGGTAGCGGGAGGTCTGAAGACCGGGGAGCTGTTTTTT
CASSLVAGGLKTGELFF
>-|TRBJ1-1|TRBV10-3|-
TGTGCCATCAGTGAGTCACTGGGTAGGGGGGGCATTAATGCTGAAGCTTTCTTT
CAISESLGRGGINAEAFF
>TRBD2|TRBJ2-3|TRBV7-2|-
TGTGCCAGCAGCAAACGACTAGCGGGGGGGGTAATAGATACGCAGTATTTT
CASSKRLAGGVIDTQYF
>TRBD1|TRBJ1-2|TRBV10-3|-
TGTGCCATCAGTGACCAAAACGACAGGGTCGGCTATGGCTACACCTTC
CAISDQNDRVGYGYTF
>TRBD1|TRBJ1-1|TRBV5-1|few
TGCGCCAGCAGCTTGGGGGACAGGGACATCACTGAAGCTTTCTTT
CASSLGDRDITEAFF
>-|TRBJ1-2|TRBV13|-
TGTGCCAGCAGCTTAGCACAGGGCGATAACTATGGCTACACCTTC
CASSLAQGDNYGYTF
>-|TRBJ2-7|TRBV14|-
TGTGCCAGCAGCACCTACCGGGGCTACGAGCAGTACTTC
CASSTYRGYEQYF
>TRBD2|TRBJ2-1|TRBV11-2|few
TGTGCCAGCAGCCGCGAATATGCAACTAGCGACTACAATGAGCAGTTCTTC
CASSREYATSDYNEQFF
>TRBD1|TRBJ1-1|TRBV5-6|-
TGTGCCAGCAGCTATAGGGGGCTTAACACTGAAGCTTTCTTT
CASSYRGLNTEAFF
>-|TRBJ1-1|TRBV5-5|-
TGTGCCAGCAGCGAGGGTCGAGCTTTCTTT
CASSEGRAFF
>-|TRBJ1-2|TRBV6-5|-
TGTGCCAGCAGCGGCGGGGGGGCCAGCTATGGCTACACCTTC
CASSGGGASYGYTF
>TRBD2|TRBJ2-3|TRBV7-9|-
TGTGCCAGCAGCATCCAGTGGCTAGCGGGAGGTACCCCCGATACGCAGTATTTT
CASSIQWLAGGTPDTQYF
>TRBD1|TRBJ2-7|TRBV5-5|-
TGTGCCAGCAGCTGGGGACAGGATTCATACGAGCAGTACTTC
CASSWGQDSYEQYF
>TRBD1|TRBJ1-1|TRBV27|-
TGTGCCAGCAGTTTTCATGGAGGGGACAGGATCGCTTTCTTT
CASSFHGGDRIAFF
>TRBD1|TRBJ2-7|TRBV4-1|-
TGCGCCAGCAGCCAAGATGAACAGGGGGTCTACGAGCAGTACTTC
CASSQDEQGVYEQYF
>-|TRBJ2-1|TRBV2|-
TGTGCCAGCAGTGGGACAGCCTCCTACAATGAGCAGTTCTTC
CASSGTASYNEQFF
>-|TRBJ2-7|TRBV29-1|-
TGCAGCGTTGGGGGACATTCCTACGAGCAGTACTTC
CSVGGHSYEQYF
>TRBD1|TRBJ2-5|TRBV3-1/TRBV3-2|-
TGTGCCAGCAGGGGGTCAGGGGGCGCGCAGGAGACCCAGTACTTC
CASRGSGGAQETQYF
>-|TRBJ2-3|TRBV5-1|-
TGCGCCAGCGGTAGTACAGGGAGCACAGATACGCAGTATTTT
CASGSTGSTDTQYF
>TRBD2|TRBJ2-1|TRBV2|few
TGTGCCAGCAGGGGGGGACTAGCGGAATACAATGAGCAGTTCTTC
CASRGGLAEYNEQFF
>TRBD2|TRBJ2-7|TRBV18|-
TGTGCCAGCTCACCGCCGGGACTAGCGGATTACGAGCAGTACTTC
CASSPPGLADYEQYF